This T cell receptor beta chain was captured in a study of beta chain features in type 1 diabetes. Of the isolated RNA, all was reverse transcribed, and so the sequenced material was expressed TCRB transcripts. Produced via immunoSEQ multiplex PCR; TCRdb's table is partial and in-frame only. The sample yields tens of thousands of clones, roughly 60% seen once. Points on this clone: The germline gene is not matched at one end of the junction; a read error may be the cause.

Germline lookup yields CDR1 KGHSH and CDR2 LQKENI. CDR3 size: 12 residues. The V gene is TRBV18, the J gene TRBJ2-7, with D possibly being TRBD1 (5 bases). Sequencing input: Tregs from blood. The TCR originated in a woman aged 18-29 years in good health. DNA of the CDR3: TGTGCCAGCTCCGACAGAGCCTACGGGCAGTACTTC. Translation gives CASSDRAYGQYF.